These T cell receptor beta chains were read from a single sample in a study of shared clonotypes between healthy human individuals. Using immunoSEQ multiplex PCR, the repertoire was profiled, and TCRdb retains in-frame clones only, with some absent. This sample carries 2 million to 2.5 million clones, approximately 96% of them seen once, and the ten largest clones take over 0.1%. The sequenced material came from naive CD4+ T cells sorted from blood. These receptors originate from a man aged 18 to 29 in good health. The CDR3 runs from the conserved cysteine through the conserved F or W. D genes are given only for firm matches. The size entry is marked missing in some rows and otherwise reads once, few, many or a size class.

clone_size: -; j_call: TRBJ2-7; d_call: TRBD1; v_call: TRBV6-6; cdr3_aa: CASTYRDSNYEQYF; cdr3_nt: TGTGCCAGCACATACCGGGACAGCAACTACGAGCAGTACTTC
clone_size: -; j_call: TRBJ1-1; d_call: -; v_call: TRBV6-4; cdr3_aa: CASKSQGSLNTEAFF; cdr3_nt: TGTGCCAGCAAATCGCAGGGATCATTGAACACTGAAGCTTTCTTT
clone_size: -; j_call: TRBJ2-3; d_call: TRBD1; v_call: TRBV9; cdr3_aa: CASSVTPGQGAIYF; cdr3_nt: TGTGCCAGCAGCGTGACGCCGGGACAGGGGGCAATTTATTTT
clone_size: -; j_call: TRBJ1-4; d_call: -; v_call: TRBV19; cdr3_aa: CASSPTNEKLFF; cdr3_nt: TGTGCCAGTAGCCCAACTAATGAAAAACTGTTTTTT
clone_size: -; j_call: TRBJ1-2; d_call: TRBD1; v_call: TRBV7-2; cdr3_aa: CASSLGGTVSGYTF; cdr3_nt: TGTGCCAGCAGCTTAGGCGGGACAGTTAGTGGCTACACCTTC
clone_size: once; j_call: TRBJ2-1; d_call: -; v_call: TRBV7-2; cdr3_aa: CASSPGRVIEQFF; cdr3_nt: TGTGCCAGCAGCCCGGGAAGGGTGATCGAGCAGTTCTTC
clone_size: -; j_call: TRBJ2-3; d_call: -; v_call: TRBV9; cdr3_aa: CASSAGTFRDTQYF; cdr3_nt: TGTGCCAGCAGCGCTGGAACCTTCCGAGATACGCAGTATTTT
clone_size: -; j_call: TRBJ1-1; d_call: TRBD1; v_call: TRBV2; cdr3_aa: CASSTGARQGTEAFF; cdr3_nt: TGTGCCAGCAGTACGGGCGCACGACAGGGGACTGAAGCTTTCTTT
clone_size: -; j_call: TRBJ1-6; d_call: -; v_call: TRBV11-2; cdr3_aa: CASSLGGYNSPLHF; cdr3_nt: TGTGCCAGCAGCTTAGGGGGGTATAATTCACCCCTCCACTTT
clone_size: -; j_call: TRBJ1-1; d_call: -; v_call: TRBV5-8; cdr3_aa: CASALGVGAFF; cdr3_nt: TGTGCCAGCGCCTTGGGGGTGGGTGCTTTCTTT
clone_size: -; j_call: TRBJ2-1; d_call: TRBD1; v_call: TRBV14; cdr3_aa: CASSQTGGTYNEQFF; cdr3_nt: TGTGCCAGCAGCCAGACAGGGGGAACTTACAATGAGCAGTTCTTC
clone_size: -; j_call: TRBJ1-5; d_call: -; v_call: TRBV4-1; cdr3_aa: CASSQVVGRTTNQPQHF; cdr3_nt: TGCGCCAGCAGCCAAGTAGTCGGTCGGACAACCAATCAGCCCCAGCATTTT
clone_size: -; j_call: TRBJ2-3; d_call: TRBD1; v_call: TRBV9; cdr3_aa: CASSVTGASTDTQYF; cdr3_nt: TGTGCCAGCAGCGTGACAGGGGCTAGCACAGATACGCAGTATTTT
clone_size: -; j_call: TRBJ1-3; d_call: -; v_call: TRBV19; cdr3_aa: CASSIGTDSGNTIYF; cdr3_nt: TGTGCCAGTAGTATAGGGACAGACTCGGGAAACACCATATATTTT
clone_size: -; j_call: TRBJ1-5; d_call: -; v_call: TRBV30; cdr3_aa: CAWSGQGRNQPQHF; cdr3_nt: TGTGCCTGGAGTGGGCAGGGTCGCAATCAGCCCCAGCATTTT
clone_size: -; j_call: TRBJ2-6; d_call: -; v_call: TRBV7-2; cdr3_aa: CASSDQGQSGANVLTF; cdr3_nt: TGTGCCAGCAGCGACCAGGGACAATCTGGGGCCAACGTCCTGACTTTC
clone_size: -; j_call: TRBJ2-2; d_call: -; v_call: TRBV6-5; cdr3_aa: CASSQSGELFF; cdr3_nt: TGTGCCAGCAGTCAATCGGGGGAGCTGTTTTTT
clone_size: -; j_call: TRBJ1-3; d_call: -; v_call: TRBV18; cdr3_aa: CASSPPISRTPGNTIYF; cdr3_nt: TGTGCCAGCTCACCACCAATTTCCAGGACCCCTGGAAACACCATATATTTT
clone_size: -; j_call: TRBJ2-3; d_call: TRBD2; v_call: TRBV7-2; cdr3_aa: CASSLISGLAGADTQYF; cdr3_nt: TGTGCCAGCAGCTTAATCTCGGGACTAGCGGGGGCAGATACGCAGTATTTT
clone_size: -; j_call: TRBJ2-5; d_call: -; v_call: TRBV7-2; cdr3_aa: CASSEKLTGKETQYF; cdr3_nt: TGTGCCAGCAGCGAGAAATTAACAGGGAAAGAGACCCAGTACTTC
clone_size: -; j_call: TRBJ1-4; d_call: -; v_call: TRBV6-5; cdr3_aa: CASSRKDEKLFF; cdr3_nt: TGTGCCAGCAGTCGAAAGGATGAAAAACTGTTTTTT
clone_size: -; j_call: TRBJ1-1; d_call: -; v_call: TRBV11-2; cdr3_aa: CASSQASVEAFF; cdr3_nt: TGTGCCAGCAGCCAAGCCTCAGTTGAAGCTTTCTTT
clone_size: -; j_call: TRBJ2-4; d_call: -; v_call: TRBV14; cdr3_aa: CASSQRQAGYAIQYF; cdr3_nt: TGTGCCAGCAGCCAACGGCAGGCTGGCTACGCCATTCAGTACTTC
clone_size: -; j_call: TRBJ1-4; d_call: -; v_call: TRBV7-9; cdr3_aa: CASSFSSANEKLFF; cdr3_nt: TGTGCCAGCAGCTTCAGCTCAGCTAATGAAAAACTGTTTTTT
clone_size: -; j_call: TRBJ2-3; d_call: -; v_call: TRBV29-1; cdr3_aa: CSATPPASTDTQYF; cdr3_nt: TGCAGCGCCACCCCCCCGGCAAGCACAGATACGCAGTATTTT
clone_size: -; j_call: TRBJ2-5; d_call: TRBD2; v_call: TRBV19; cdr3_aa: CASSIQFSGRGETQYF; cdr3_nt: TGTGCCAGTAGTATTCAATTCAGCGGGAGAGGAGAGACCCAGTACTTC